This T cell receptor (beta chain) is from a study of OX40 agonist ivuxolimab in advanced cancers. About the research overall: Administration of intravenous ivuxolimab to patients occurred every 2 weeks at 0.01 to 10 mg/kg. The group had a mean age of roughly 56 years, ranged from roughly 23 to 90, and was less than 85% male.

The CDR3 consists of 14 residues. Germline V lookup: CDR1 SGHAT, CDR2 FQNNGV. The ends lost 7 bases at V and 5 bases at J; junction bases unmatched: 7. TCRdb's table, derived via immunoSEQ multiplex PCR, lists solely in-frame clones and lacks some. The sample includes tens of thousands of clones, roughly 80% of them seen just once. V is TRBV11-2 and J is TRBJ1-1, with 10 bases that match TRBD1. The clonotype comes from an adult with an advanced solid tumor such as melanoma, head and neck, liver or kidney cancer. Source: CD4+ or CD8+ T cells sorted from blood, taken in a trial of the OX40 agonist ivuxolimab. CDR3 amino acids: CASTLTGGLTEAFF. The CDR3, as DNA: TGTGCCAGCACCTTGACAGGGGGCCTAACTGAAGCTTTCTTT. Full variable domain (missing parts from reference TRBV11-2 and TRBJ1-1): EAGVAQSPRYKIIEKRQSVAFWCNPISGHATLYWYQQILGQGPKLLIQFQNNGVVDDSQLPKDRFSAERLKGVDSTLKIQPAKLEDSAVYLCASTLTGGLTEAFFGQGTRLTVV.